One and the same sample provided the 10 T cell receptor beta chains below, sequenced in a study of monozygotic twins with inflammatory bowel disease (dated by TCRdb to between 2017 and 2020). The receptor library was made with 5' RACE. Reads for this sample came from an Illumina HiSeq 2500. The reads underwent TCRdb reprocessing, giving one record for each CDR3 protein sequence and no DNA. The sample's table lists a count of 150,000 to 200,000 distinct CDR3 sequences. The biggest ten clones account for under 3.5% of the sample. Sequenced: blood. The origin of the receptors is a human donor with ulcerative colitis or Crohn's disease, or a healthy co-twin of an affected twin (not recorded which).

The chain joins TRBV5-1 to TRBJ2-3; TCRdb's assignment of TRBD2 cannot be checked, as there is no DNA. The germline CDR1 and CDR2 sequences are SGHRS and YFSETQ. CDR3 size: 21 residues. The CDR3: CASSLSGTSGIGGVGTDTQYF.

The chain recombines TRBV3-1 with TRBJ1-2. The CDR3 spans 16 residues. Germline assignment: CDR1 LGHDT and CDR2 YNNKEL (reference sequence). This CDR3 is CASSQDSMRLEGGYTF.

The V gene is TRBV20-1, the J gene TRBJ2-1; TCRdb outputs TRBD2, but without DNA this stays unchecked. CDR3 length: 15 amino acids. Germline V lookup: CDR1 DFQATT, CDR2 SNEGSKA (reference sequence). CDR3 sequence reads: CSAREGTSGYNEQFF.

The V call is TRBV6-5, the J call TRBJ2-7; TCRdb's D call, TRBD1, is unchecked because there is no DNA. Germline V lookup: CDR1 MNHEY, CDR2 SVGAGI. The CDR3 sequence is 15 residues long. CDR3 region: CASSFGSRGTYEQYF.

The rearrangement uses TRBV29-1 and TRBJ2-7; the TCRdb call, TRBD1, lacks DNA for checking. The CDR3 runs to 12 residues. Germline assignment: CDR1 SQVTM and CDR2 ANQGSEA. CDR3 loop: CSVRTGGGEQYF.

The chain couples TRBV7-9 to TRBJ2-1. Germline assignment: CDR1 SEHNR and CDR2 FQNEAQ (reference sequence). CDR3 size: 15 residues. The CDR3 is CASSLATYNYNEQFF.

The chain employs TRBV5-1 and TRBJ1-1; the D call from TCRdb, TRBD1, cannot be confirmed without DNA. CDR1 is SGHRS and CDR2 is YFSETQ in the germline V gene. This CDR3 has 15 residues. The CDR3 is CASSFRGRGNTEAFF.

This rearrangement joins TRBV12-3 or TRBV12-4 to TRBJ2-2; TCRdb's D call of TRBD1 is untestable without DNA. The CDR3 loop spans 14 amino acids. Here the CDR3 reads CASSHDRETGELFF.

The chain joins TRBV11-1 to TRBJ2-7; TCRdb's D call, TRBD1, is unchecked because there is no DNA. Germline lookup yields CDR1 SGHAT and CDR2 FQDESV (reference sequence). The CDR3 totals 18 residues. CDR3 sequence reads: CASSRDGKTGWPSRGEYF. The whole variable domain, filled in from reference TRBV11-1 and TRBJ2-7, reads EAEVAQSPRYKITEKSQAVAFWCDPISGHATLYWYRQILGQGPELLVQFQDESVVDDSQLPKDRFSAERLKGVDSTLKIQPAELGDSAMYLCASSRDGKTGWPSRGEYFGPGTRLTVT.

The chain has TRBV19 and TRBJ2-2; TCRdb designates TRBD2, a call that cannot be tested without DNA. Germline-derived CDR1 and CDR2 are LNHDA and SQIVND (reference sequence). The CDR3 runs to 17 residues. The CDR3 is CAGSFRGPGEFTGELFF. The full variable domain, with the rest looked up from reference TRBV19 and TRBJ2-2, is DGGITQSPKYLFRKEGQNVTLSCEQNLNHDAMYWYRQDPGQGLRLIYYSQIVNDFQKGDIAEGYSVSREKKESFPLTVTSAQKNPTAFYLCAGSFRGPGEFTGELFFGEGSRLTVL.